The entry that follows covers one T cell receptor beta chain sequence. Its antigen is still unknown. The donors gave bone marrow, and they were healthy. These data come from a study of cytomegalovirus exposure and HLA in healthy donors. Overall study findings and caveats: TCR beta V- and J-gene trimming, according to a later analysis, was linked to a missense DCLRE1C variant. Overall, approximately 150 TCR beta chains were annotated as cytomegalovirus-associated.

PCR involved 60 Vbeta and 13 Jbeta primers. Sequencing used immunoSEQ multiplex PCR; TCRdb keeps in-frame clones, though not all of them. The sample lists 150,000 to 200,000 clones; about 75% were seen once. V trimming: 6 bases; J trimming: 5 bases; junction bases outside the gene matches: 7. The CDR3 runs to 14 residues. Germline V gives CDR1 LNHDA, CDR2 SQIVND (reference sequence). J is TRBJ2-5 and V is TRBV19; 9 bases align to TRBD1. This clonotype was sampled from a female donor in good health and CMV-seronegative. Sequenced sample: PBMCs. The CDR3: CASSGTGMRETQYF. The DNA for the CDR3 is TGTGCCAGTAGCGGGACAGGGATGAGGGAGACCCAGTACTTC.